This is a list of T cell receptor beta chains from one sample in a study of early T cells in non-severe SARS-CoV-2 infection. MiXCR, run by TCRdb on the 5' RACE reads, gives a single entry per CDR3 protein. The sample includes 45,000 to 70,000 distinct CDR3 sequences, about 5.9% seen only once; the top ten take 3.9%. The sequencing input was whole blood. The origin of the receptors is an adult who was a healthcare worker with PCR-confirmed SARS-CoV-2 infection or an uninfected control (not recorded which). CDR3s include the opening cysteine and the closing phenylalanine or tryptophan. The order of the fields is CDR3 protein, CDR3 DNA, D gene, V gene, J gene, clone size. A D gene is named only where the DNA matches it firmly. The listing skips clone size in some rows; elsewhere it reads once, few, many or a size class.

CDR3 protein: CASSIPTSYGYTF
CDR3 DNA: TGTGCCAGTAGTATACCTACCAGCTATGGCTACACCTTC
D gene: NA
V gene: TRBV19
J gene: TRBJ1-2
clone size: NA

CDR3 protein: CSAKPTGADTEAFF
CDR3 DNA: TGCAGTGCTAAACCTACCGGGGCCGACACTGAAGCTTTCTTT
D gene: NA
V gene: TRBV20-1
J gene: TRBJ1-1
clone size: few

CDR3 protein: CASSLIGDNQPQHF
CDR3 DNA: TGTGCCAGCAGCTTGATAGGGGACAATCAGCCCCAGCATTTT
D gene: NA
V gene: TRBV7-9
J gene: TRBJ1-5
clone size: many

CDR3 protein: CASSQATGLNNSPLHF
CDR3 DNA: TGCGCCAGCAGCCAAGCAACGGGACTGAATAATTCACCCCTCCACTTT
D gene: NA
V gene: TRBV4-1
J gene: TRBJ1-6
clone size: many

CDR3 protein: CASSQTWGRNQPQHF
CDR3 DNA: TGCGCCAGCAGCCAAACCTGGGGGCGGAATCAGCCCCAGCATTTT
D gene: NA
V gene: TRBV4-3
J gene: TRBJ1-5
clone size: many

CDR3 protein: CASSHRGGDGNTIYF
CDR3 DNA: TGTGCCAGCAGTCACAGGGGAGGGGATGGAAACACCATATATTTT
D gene: TRBD1
V gene: TRBV6-6
J gene: TRBJ1-3
clone size: NA

CDR3 protein: CASSPFGAGSYQETQYF
CDR3 DNA: TGTGCCAGCAGCCCATTTGGGGCGGGTTCTTACCAAGAGACCCAGTACTTC
D gene: NA
V gene: TRBV3-1
J gene: TRBJ2-5
clone size: NA

CDR3 protein: CASSPLSGGGTDTQYF
CDR3 DNA: TGTGCCAGCAGCCCACTCTCGGGGGGGGGCACGGATACGCAGTATTTT
D gene: TRBD2
V gene: TRBV3-1
J gene: TRBJ2-3
clone size: few

CDR3 protein: CSVLQNTEAFF
CDR3 DNA: TGCAGCGTTCTTCAGAACACTGAAGCTTTCTTT
D gene: NA
V gene: TRBV29-1
J gene: TRBJ1-1
clone size: NA

CDR3 protein: CASSLGLPSGANVLTF
CDR3 DNA: TGTGCCAGCTCACTAGGACTTCCCTCTGGGGCCAACGTCCTGACTTTC
D gene: NA
V gene: TRBV18
J gene: TRBJ2-6
clone size: few

CDR3 protein: CASSPNQGGGNSPLHF
CDR3 DNA: TGTGCCAGCTCACCGAACCAGGGAGGGGGGAATTCACCCCTCCACTTT
D gene: NA
V gene: TRBV18
J gene: TRBJ1-6
clone size: many

CDR3 protein: CASSEALTGRNEQFF
CDR3 DNA: TGCGCCAGCAGTGAGGCCCTAACAGGGCGGAATGAGCAGTTCTTC
D gene: NA
V gene: TRBV10-1
J gene: TRBJ2-1
clone size: few

CDR3 protein: CASSLPGGEYSNQPQHF
CDR3 DNA: TGTGCCAGCAGTCTCCCGGGCGGGGAGTATAGCAATCAGCCCCAGCATTTT
D gene: NA
V gene: TRBV7-3
J gene: TRBJ1-5
clone size: many

CDR3 protein: CASSPVGTPSYEQYF
CDR3 DNA: TGTGCCAGCAGCCCTGTTGGGACGCCATCCTACGAGCAGTACTTC
D gene: NA
V gene: TRBV7-2
J gene: TRBJ2-7
clone size: many

CDR3 protein: CASGAGYEQYF
CDR3 DNA: TGTGCCTCGGGGGCGGGATACGAGCAGTACTTC
D gene: NA
V gene: TRBV28
J gene: TRBJ2-7
clone size: many

CDR3 protein: CASSVAGGFTDTQYF
CDR3 DNA: TGTGCCAGCAGCGTAGCGGGGGGGTTCACAGATACGCAGTATTTT
D gene: TRBD2
V gene: TRBV9
J gene: TRBJ2-3
clone size: NA

CDR3 protein: CASSLVRGTSPLHF
CDR3 DNA: TGTGCCAGCAGCTTAGTTCGGGGTACCTCACCCCTCCACTTT
D gene: NA
V gene: TRBV11-3
J gene: TRBJ1-6
clone size: many

CDR3 protein: CASRDPHRGLGEQYF
CDR3 DNA: TGTGCCAGCAGAGACCCACACAGGGGCCTGGGGGAGCAGTACTTC
D gene: TRBD1
V gene: TRBV6-2/TRBV6-3
J gene: TRBJ2-7
clone size: many

CDR3 protein: CACQQGMLDSPLHF
CDR3 DNA: TGTGCCTGCCAGCAGGGGATGTTGGATTCACCCCTCCACTTT
D gene: NA
V gene: TRBV7-2
J gene: TRBJ1-6
clone size: NA

CDR3 protein: CASSQDRPGGEKLFF
CDR3 DNA: TGCGCCAGCAGCCAGGACAGGCCGGGGGGTGAAAAACTGTTTTTT
D gene: TRBD1
V gene: TRBV4-3
J gene: TRBJ1-4
clone size: many

CDR3 protein: CASSLVGRGLNTEAFF
CDR3 DNA: TGTGCCAGCAGTTTAGTAGGCAGGGGCTTGAACACTGAAGCTTTCTTT
D gene: NA
V gene: TRBV27
J gene: TRBJ1-1
clone size: many

CDR3 protein: CSASQHPGRNSPLHF
CDR3 DNA: TGCAGTGCTAGCCAACACCCCGGGCGGAATTCACCCCTCCACTTT
D gene: NA
V gene: TRBV20-1
J gene: TRBJ1-6
clone size: many

CDR3 protein: CASSQDRDSTYNEQFF
CDR3 DNA: TGTGCCAGCAGCCAAGACCGGGACAGTACCTACAATGAGCAGTTCTTC
D gene: TRBD1
V gene: TRBV14
J gene: TRBJ2-1
clone size: few

CDR3 protein: CASRGTGINYGYTF
CDR3 DNA: TGTGCCAGCAGAGGGACAGGGATTAACTATGGCTACACCTTC
D gene: TRBD1
V gene: TRBV6-1
J gene: TRBJ1-2
clone size: few

CDR3 protein: CASSVSTPSYNEQFF
CDR3 DNA: TGTGCCAGCAGTGTTTCGACACCTTCCTACAATGAGCAGTTCTTC
D gene: NA
V gene: TRBV6-1
J gene: TRBJ2-1
clone size: few

CDR3 protein: CASSPRTQAGTEAFF
CDR3 DNA: TGTGCCAGCTCACCCCGGACCCAAGCTGGCACTGAAGCTTTCTTT
D gene: NA
V gene: TRBV18
J gene: TRBJ1-1
clone size: few

CDR3 protein: CASAASGGQETQYF
CDR3 DNA: TGTGCCAGCGCGGCTAGCGGGGGGCAAGAGACCCAGTACTTC
D gene: TRBD2
V gene: TRBV12-3/TRBV12-4
J gene: TRBJ2-5
clone size: many

CDR3 protein: CASGTTSSAEQYF
CDR3 DNA: TGTGCCAGCGGCACTACCTCTAGCGCCGAGCAGTACTTC
D gene: NA
V gene: TRBV9
J gene: TRBJ2-7
clone size: many

CDR3 protein: CASSVGGSPLHF
CDR3 DNA: TGTGCCAGCAGCGTAGGGGGGTCACCCCTCCACTTT
D gene: NA
V gene: TRBV9
J gene: TRBJ1-6
clone size: NA

CDR3 protein: CASSATGRWNNEQFF
CDR3 DNA: TGTGCCAGTAGTGCCACGGGACGGTGGAACAATGAGCAGTTCTTC
D gene: NA
V gene: TRBV19
J gene: TRBJ2-1
clone size: many

CDR3 protein: CASSLIRVDTQYF
CDR3 DNA: TGTGCCAGCAGTTTGATACGGGTAGATACGCAGTATTTT
D gene: NA
V gene: TRBV12-3/TRBV12-4
J gene: TRBJ2-3
clone size: few

CDR3 protein: CASSRGFMGAGDTQYF
CDR3 DNA: TGTGCCAGCAGCCGTGGATTCATGGGGGCGGGAGATACGCAGTATTTT
D gene: NA
V gene: TRBV5-6
J gene: TRBJ2-3
clone size: few

CDR3 protein: CASSQDRTTGNEQFF
CDR3 DNA: TGCGCCAGCAGCCAAGATAGGACGACCGGCAATGAGCAGTTCTTC
D gene: NA
V gene: TRBV4-1
J gene: TRBJ2-1
clone size: medium-sized

CDR3 protein: CASSRPLSGEYTDTQYF
CDR3 DNA: TGTGCCAGCAGTCGACCTCTTAGCGGGGAGTACACAGATACGCAGTATTTT
D gene: TRBD2
V gene: TRBV12-3/TRBV12-4
J gene: TRBJ2-3
clone size: many

CDR3 protein: CATRRQGNVEQYF
CDR3 DNA: TGTGCCACCAGAAGACAGGGGAATGTCGAGCAGTACTTC
D gene: TRBD1
V gene: TRBV6-5
J gene: TRBJ2-7
clone size: few

CDR3 protein: CASSIARAPGDTQYF
CDR3 DNA: TGTGCCAGTAGTATAGCTAGGGCGCCTGGAGATACGCAGTATTTT
D gene: NA
V gene: TRBV19
J gene: TRBJ2-3
clone size: few

CDR3 protein: CASQGEVGQGNEKLFF
CDR3 DNA: TGTGCCAGCCAAGGGGAGGTGGGACAGGGTAATGAAAAACTGTTTTTT
D gene: TRBD1
V gene: TRBV6-6
J gene: TRBJ1-4
clone size: many

CDR3 protein: CASSKGHLDPYEQYF
CDR3 DNA: TGTGCCAGCAGCAAAGGACACCTAGACCCCTACGAGCAGTACTTC
D gene: NA
V gene: TRBV6-5
J gene: TRBJ2-7
clone size: few

CDR3 protein: CASTNGQGGNEQYF
CDR3 DNA: TGTGCCAGCACCAATGGACAGGGGGGGAACGAGCAGTACTTC
D gene: TRBD1
V gene: TRBV6-1
J gene: TRBJ2-7
clone size: many

CDR3 protein: CASSYGGGVTDTQYF
CDR3 DNA: TGTGCCAGCAGTTACGGCGGGGGGGTGACAGATACGCAGTATTTT
D gene: TRBD2
V gene: TRBV6-6
J gene: TRBJ2-3
clone size: NA

CDR3 protein: CSPRRSILFF
CDR3 DNA: TGCAGTCCTCGGCGTTCGATCCTGTTCTTC
D gene: NA
V gene: TRBV20-1
J gene: TRBJ2-1
clone size: many